One and the same sample provided the 15 T cell receptor beta chains below, sequenced in a study of blood T cell repertoires in COVID-19. Only in-frame clones appear in the TCRdb table, and some are missing; sequencing was by immunoSEQ multiplex PCR. The data show about 280,000 clones, with 75% to 90% seen just once and 2% to 2.5% held by the top ten. What was sequenced was peripheral blood. Source of these receptors: a man aged 50 to 60 with acute or convalescent COVID-19.

The gene calls are TRBV4-1 and TRBJ2-7, with no clear D. V shed 0 bases and J shed 3 bases, with 9 bases lying between them. CDR3 length equals 14 residues. CDR1 is MGHRA, CDR2 YSYEKL, per germline. The CDR3 nucleotides read TGCGCCAGCAGCCAAGATATGGCCGACTACGAGCAGTACTTC. Protein: CASSQDMADYEQYF.

There are many counts of this clone. The chain joins TRBV5-5 to TRBJ2-1, with 7 bases aligning to TRBD2. CDR1 and CDR2 from the germline V gene are SGHKS and YYEKEE (reference sequence). The J segment lost 8 bases and the V segment lost 4 bases, leaving 6 bases of the junction unmatched. The CDR3 length is 13 residues. The CDR3 bases are TGTGCCAGCAGCCCCTGGACTAGTCATGAGCAGTTCTTC. Residues: CASSPWTSHEQFF.

This rearrangement joins TRBV10-2 to TRBJ2-5; 7 bases match TRBD2. This CDR3 comprises 13 residues. J lost 5 bases, V lost 6 bases, and 6 bases had no gene match. Germline V lookup: CDR1 WSHSY, CDR2 SAAADI. CDR3 residues: CASSPGLRETQYF. The DNA for the CDR3 is TGCGCCAGCAGCCCGGGACTACGGGAGACCCAGTACTTC.

A single count supports this clone. V gene TRBV9 combines with J gene TRBJ2-1, with 9 positions matching TRBD2. Germline lookup yields CDR1 SGDLS and CDR2 YYNGEE. V lost 0 bases to trimming and J lost 2 bases; unmatched junction nucleotides: 3. The CDR3 sequence is 16 residues long. CDR3 loop: CASSVVASGAYNEQFF. The CDR3 nucleotides read TGTGCCAGCAGCGTAGTGGCTAGCGGGGCCTACAATGAGCAGTTCTTC.

The V and J genes are TRBV11-2 and TRBJ2-7, with TRBD1 matching 8 bases. The length of the CDR3 is 15 residues. Germline trimming cut 1 base from V and 3 bases from J; bases unmatched to any gene: 5. The germline CDR1 and CDR2 sequences are SGHAT and FQNNGV. CDR3 DNA sequence: TGTGCCAGCAGCTTAGCTGCAGGGGGCCGCTACGAGCAGTACTTC. This encodes CASSLAAGGRYEQYF.

The rearrangement joins TRBV6-5 to TRBJ1-1; D not certain. The CDR3 runs to 14 residues. V lost 7 bases and J lost 0, with 12 bases in between. CDR1 and CDR2 from the germline V gene are MNHEY and SVGAGI. CDR3 bases: TGTGCCAGCACCGCTGGGCCTGTGAACACTGAAGCTTTCTTT. This sequence encodes CASTAGPVNTEAFF.

The gene calls are TRBV11-2 and TRBJ1-1; D remains unclear. The length of the CDR3 is 12 residues. The V and J ends lost 2 bases and 10 bases respectively, with 11 bases between them. Per germline, CDR1 SGHAT and CDR2 FQNNGV. In DNA form, the CDR3 reads TGTGCCAGCAGCTTAAAGGTTGCGGGAGCTTTCTTT. It is translated as CASSLKVAGAFF.

The chain uses TRBV2 and TRBJ1-4; D unclear. Trimming shortened V by 6 bases and J by 7 bases, and 9 bases separated the two germline ends. The CDR3 is 12 residues long. Looked up from germline, CDR1 is SNHLY and CDR2 is FYNNEI. CDR3 DNA sequence: TGTGCCAGCAGCGCTGGCGGTGAAAAACTGTTTTTT. It translates to CASSAGGEKLFF. Full variable domain (missing parts from reference TRBV2 and TRBJ1-4): EPEVTQTPSHQVTQMGQEVILRCVPISNHLYFYWYRQILGQKVEFLVSFYNNEISEKSEIFDDQFSVERPDGSNFTLKIRSTKLEDSAMYFCASSAGGEKLFFGSGTQLSVL.

The chain recombines TRBV10-2 with TRBJ1-6; D may be TRBD1 (5 bases). CDR1 and CDR2 from the germline V gene are WSHSY and SAAADI. V was trimmed by 6 bases and J by 12 bases, leaving 21 bases between them. The CDR3 consists of 15 residues. The CDR3, as DNA: TGCGCCAGCAGGTCCCCTTTCCCCAGGGTGGGACCCCTCCACTTT. This sequence encodes CASRSPFPRVGPLHF.

This rearrangement joins TRBV15 to TRBJ2-3; TRBD2 agrees at 15 bases. With 4 bases clipped from V and 0 bases from J, the junction kept 11 bases outside the gene matches. Germline V CDR1 and CDR2: LNHNV, YYDKDF (reference sequence). The CDR3 totals 20 residues. The CDR3, as DNA: TGTGCCACCAGCATGGGACTAGCGGGGGGCTCACAAAGTAGCACAGATACGCAGTATTTT. As protein: CATSMGLAGGSQSSTDTQYF.

The chain joins TRBV6-5 to TRBJ1-3; a weak D match, TRBD1 (5 bases). The CDR3 is made up of 15 amino acids. Germline V gene data show CDR1 as MNHEY and CDR2 as SVGAGI. V lost 6 bases and J lost 6, with 18 bases in between. CDR3 in amino acids: CASRGRTTEPNTIYF. As DNA, the CDR3 is TGTGCCAGCAGAGGGCGGACGACAGAGCCAAACACCATATATTTT.

This clone was found once. This sequence joins TRBV5-1 and TRBJ2-5, with D hard to call. Trimming pared 1 base from V and 1 base from J, leaving 5 bases between. The CDR3 length is 13 residues. CDR1 is SGHRS, CDR2 YFSETQ, per germline. As DNA, the CDR3 is TGCGCCAGCAGCTTGACAGTCCAAGAGACCCAGTACTTC. It encodes CASSLTVQETQYF. Full variable domain (rest looked up from reference TRBV5-1 and TRBJ2-5): KAGVTQTPRYLIKTRGQQVTLSCSPISGHRSVSWYQQTPGQGLQFLFEYFSETQRNKGNFPGRFSGRQFSNSRSEMNVSTLELGDSALYLCASSLTVQETQYFGPGTRLLVL.

The chain employs TRBV12-3 or TRBV12-4 and TRBJ2-1, with 7 bases identical to TRBD1. Losses at the gene ends were 6 bases for V and 12 bases for J; bases not matched to a gene: 8. The CDR3 has 12 residues. The CDR3 protein is CASSPDRVVQFF. The CDR3 DNA is TGTGCCAGCAGCCCCGACAGGGTGGTGCAGTTCTTC.

The V call is TRBV30, the J call TRBJ1-1; unclear D gene. The V gene's germline CDR1 is GTSNPN and CDR2 SVGIG (reference sequence). Trimming left V 3 bases short and J 0 bases short, with 8 bases between. The CDR3 is 13 amino acids. The CDR3 region is CAWRTTMNTEAFF. The DNA for the CDR3 is TGTGCCTGGAGAACTACAATGAACACTGAAGCTTTCTTT.

The genes are TRBV7-3 and TRBJ2-3; 15 nucleotides agree with TRBD2. The ends lost 6 bases at V and 5 bases at J; junction bases unmatched: 6. This CDR3 is 16 amino acids long. Germline values: CDR1 SGHTA, CDR2 FQGTGA. CDR3 sequence (DNA): TGTGCCAGCAGTCCTCCGGGACTAGCGGGGGGAGATACGCAGTATTTT. Its protein is CASSPPGLAGGDTQYF.